A single sample is the source of the 31 T cell receptor beta chains below, sequenced in a study of T cell changes during pregnancy in multiple sclerosis. The repertoire was sequenced with immunoSEQ multiplex PCR; TCRdb's copy has only in-frame clones and lacks some. Counted here are about 40,000 clones, roughly 94% occurring once; the ten biggest clones make up less than 2%. Material: peripheral blood, obtained in the third trimester of pregnancy. The source of these receptors is a female donor with multiple sclerosis, enrolled in a pregnancy study.

The chain carries TRBV2 and TRBJ1-6, with D possibly being TRBD1 (5 bases). The CDR3 is 15 residues long. V lost 4 bases to trimming and J lost 0 bases, with 7 bases between them. Looked up from germline, CDR1 is SNHLY and CDR2 is FYNNEI. The DNA for the CDR3 is TGTGCCAGCAGTGGACAGAGCTCCTATAATTCACCCCTCCACTTT. Translating it yields CASSGQSSYNSPLHF.

This clone showed up just a few times. V usage is TRBV30 and J usage is TRBJ1-5; TRBD1 aligns across 9 bases. V gave up 3 bases and J gave up 7 bases; unmatched junction bases: 4. This CDR3 has 13 residues. The germline gives CDR1 GTSNPN, CDR2 SVGIG (reference sequence). CDR3 region: CAWSGQGKQPQHF. CDR3 DNA sequence: TGTGCCTGGAGCGGACAGGGGAAGCAGCCCCAGCATTTT.

This chain links TRBV5-6 with TRBJ1-2; 9 bases match TRBD1. Germline loops: CDR1 SGHDT, CDR2 YYEEEE. The CDR3 is made up of 15 amino acids. Trimming cost V 3 bases and J 8 bases; bases outside gene matches: 11. The CDR3 loop is CASSWVDRGSRGYTF. For the CDR3, the DNA is TGTGCCAGCAGCTGGGTGGACAGGGGATCTAGGGGCTACACCTTC.

The chain couples TRBV5-1 to TRBJ2-1, with D perhaps TRBD2 (6 bases). This CDR3 is 15 amino acids long. Trimming took off 5 bases at V and 1 base at J, with 13 bases between the two ends. The germline gives CDR1 SGHRS, CDR2 YFSETQ. The CDR3 protein is CASRALSGSYNEQFF. The CDR3 DNA reads TGCGCCAGCAGGGCTCTTAGCGGTTCCTACAATGAGCAGTTCTTC.

This clone was observed a single time. This rearrangement joins TRBV28 to TRBJ1-5; 10 bases are a match to TRBD1. CDR3 length equals 13 residues. The germline V gene has CDR1 MDHEN and CDR2 SYDVKM. The V segment lost 11 bases and the J segment 11 bases; nucleotides outside the gene matches: 12. In DNA form, the CDR3 reads TGTGCCGGTACCGGGACAGGGGTTGCGGCCCAGCATTTT. This gives the protein CAGTGTGVAAQHF.

J is TRBJ1-4 and V is TRBV7-8; D remains unclear. The germline CDR1 and CDR2 sequences are SGHVS and FQNEAQ. With 5 bases removed from V and 8 bases from J, the gap between germline ends came to 6 bases. CDR3 length: 11 residues. The CDR3 region has the DNA TGTGCCAGCAGCCTATCGGAAAAACTGTTTTTT. Protein: CASSLSEKLFF.

The CDR3 DNA reads as TGTGCCAGCAGCTTAGGATCCATCCGAGGGGCTTTCTTT. Its protein product is CASSLGSIRGAFF. J is TRBJ1-1 and V is TRBV13; D unclear. This CDR3 is built from 13 residues. Germline V gives CDR1 PRHDT, CDR2 FYEKMQ (reference sequence). Trimming shortened V by 0 bases and J by 11 bases, and 13 bases separated the two germline ends.

The chain uses TRBV6-5 and TRBJ1-1, with 8 bases matching TRBD1. Germline V lookup: CDR1 MNHEY, CDR2 SVGAGI. The V gene end was trimmed by 5 bases and the J gene end by 4 bases; junction bases not matched to a gene: 9. The length of the CDR3 is 15 residues. Written as DNA, the CDR3 is TGTGCCAGCAGTAGGGGCCAAACAGGGGGCACTGAAGCTTTCTTT. Its translation is CASSRGQTGGTEAFF.

This sequence joins TRBV18 and TRBJ2-1; a weak D match, TRBD2 (6 bases). The CDR3 runs 17 residues. Germline V lookup: CDR1 KGHSH, CDR2 LQKENI. Trimming took 0 bases from V and 0 from J, leaving 12 bases between them. The CDR3 protein is CASSPPGIAVSYNEQFF. CDR3 sequence (DNA): TGTGCCAGCTCACCACCGGGGATAGCGGTCTCCTACAATGAGCAGTTCTTC.

This sequence joins TRBV7-8 and TRBJ2-1, with 8 bases fitting TRBD2. This CDR3 is built from 19 residues. J gave up 5 bases and V 2 bases, and 17 bases lay outside the gene matches. Germline assignment: CDR1 SGHVS and CDR2 FQNEAQ. The CDR3 DNA follows: TGTGCCAGCAGCTTAATGCGGGTAGCGGGGAGGAAGCGGGACAATGAGCAGTTCTTC. It is translated as CASSLMRVAGRKRDNEQFF.

The rearrangement uses TRBV5-4 and TRBJ2-1, with 10 positions matching TRBD1. CDR1 and CDR2 (germline): SGHNT, YYREEE (reference sequence). Losses at the gene ends were 9 bases for V and 8 bases for J; bases not matched to a gene: 8. The CDR3 length is 13 residues. CDR3 region: CATRQGAFDEQFF. The CDR3 region has the DNA TGTGCCACCAGACAGGGGGCTTTCGATGAGCAGTTCTTC.

The rearrangement links TRBV28 to TRBJ1-1, with no clear D. V was pared by 4 bases and J by 4 bases, with 16 bases between. Germline V gives CDR1 MDHEN, CDR2 SYDVKM. The CDR3 is 15 amino acids. The CDR3 reads CASSSSASGGTEAFF. CDR3 sequence (DNA): TGTGCCAGCAGTTCCTCAGCCTCTGGAGGCACTGAAGCTTTCTTT.

V usage is TRBV28 and J usage is TRBJ1-1, with D possibly matching TRBD1 (6 bases). The CDR3 loop spans 14 amino acids. Germline assignment: CDR1 MDHEN and CDR2 SYDVKM. Trimming pared 5 bases from V and 3 bases from J, leaving 13 bases between. The CDR3 DNA reads as TGTGCCAGCAGTAGGGACACGAGGGACACTGAAGCTTTCTTT. Its translation: CASSRDTRDTEAFF.

The table lists this clone with a count of one. This rearrangement joins TRBV2 to TRBJ1-5, with no clear D. This CDR3 comprises 13 residues. The germline gives CDR1 SNHLY, CDR2 FYNNEI. V was clipped by 5 bases and J by 2 bases, with 7 bases between them. The CDR3 spells CASSWQGNQPQHF. The CDR3 DNA follows: TGTGCCAGCAGTTGGCAGGGCAATCAGCCCCAGCATTTT. The full variable domain, its missing parts supplied by reference TRBV2 and TRBJ1-5, is EPEVTQTPSHQVTQMGQEVILRCVPISNHLYFYWYRQILGQKVEFLVSFYNNEISEKSEIFDDQFSVERPDGSNFTLKIRSTKLEDSAMYFCASSWQGNQPQHFGDGTRLSIL.

The genes are TRBV5-4 and TRBJ2-5, with 8 bases that match TRBD1. Per germline, CDR1 SGHNT and CDR2 YYREEE (reference sequence). The CDR3 totals 15 residues. The V and J ends lost 4 bases and 4 bases, in that order; junction bases with no gene match: 9. The CDR3 DNA sequence: TGTGCCAGCAGCACTGCCGGGACAGGAGGAGAGACCCAGTACTTC. It translates to CASSTAGTGGETQYF.

The chain combines TRBV7-6 with TRBJ1-1, with 9 positions matching TRBD1. Germline-derived CDR1 and CDR2 are SGHVS and FNYEAQ. V was pared by 4 bases and J by 4 bases, with 16 bases of the junction left unmatched. The CDR3 sequence is 18 residues long. CDR3 loop: CASSSLPRDRVSGTEAFF. For the CDR3, the DNA is TGTGCCAGCAGCTCCCTACCCCGGGACAGGGTCTCTGGCACTGAAGCTTTCTTT.

This rearrangement joins TRBV5-1 to TRBJ2-2; D ambiguous. Germline CDR1 SGHRS, CDR2 YFSETQ. The CDR3 sequence is 12 residues long. With 4 bases removed from V and 9 bases from J, the gap between germline ends came to 10 bases. CDR3 nucleotide sequence: TGCGCCAGCAGCCCCGGTACCCGGGAGCTGTTTTTT. As protein: CASSPGTRELFF.

This chain connects TRBV29-1 to TRBJ2-5; 10 bases map to TRBD2. Trimming took 1 base from V and 5 from J; bases not matched to a gene: 10. Germline CDR1 and CDR2: SQVTM and ANQGSEA. There are 16 residues in the CDR3. This chain's CDR3 is CSVEGASGSHRETQYF. The CDR3 region has the DNA TGCAGCGTTGAAGGGGCTAGCGGGAGTCATAGGGAGACCCAGTACTTC.

V is TRBV29-1 and J is TRBJ2-1; 10 bases are a match to TRBD2. Germline-derived CDR1 and CDR2 are SQVTM and ANQGSEA. V dropped 8 bases and J dropped 4; count of bases not matched to a gene: 5. The length of the CDR3 is 13 residues. CDR3 in DNA: TGCAGCCTCACTAGCGGGGCTTACAATGAGCAGTTCTTC. Translating it yields CSLTSGAYNEQFF.

V and J are TRBV29-1 and TRBJ2-7; 12 bases line up with TRBD1. Germline V gene data show CDR1 as SQVTM and CDR2 as ANQGSEA. V gave up 6 bases and J gave up 7 bases; unmatched junction bases: 10. The CDR3 extends over 14 amino acids. As DNA, the CDR3 is TGCAGCGTCAGAACGGGACAGGGGGCGCGGGAGCAGTACTTC. This gives the protein CSVRTGQGAREQYF.

This clone was seen more than once but under ten times. V gene TRBV12-5 combines with J gene TRBJ1-5, with D maybe TRBD1 (5 bases). This CDR3 spans 15 amino acids. The V end was cut by 1 base, the J end by 5 bases, with 12 bases between. Looked up from germline, CDR1 is LGHNT and CDR2 is FRNRAP. CDR3 protein: CASGLGDPGDQPQHF. The CDR3 bases are TGTGCTAGTGGTTTGGGAGACCCGGGGGATCAGCCCCAGCATTTT.

The V gene is TRBV7-8, the J gene TRBJ2-7; 8 nucleotides line up with TRBD2. Trimming at V came to 0 bases and at J to 3 bases, leaving 7 bases not matched to a gene. This CDR3 is built from 16 residues. Germline CDR1 is SGHVS and CDR2 is FQNEAQ. Here the CDR3 reads CASSLAPRAGGYEQYF. CDR3 nucleotide sequence: TGTGCCAGCAGCTTAGCGCCTCGTGCGGGGGGCTACGAGCAGTACTTC.

This clone showed up just once. The sample carries other DNA sequences with the same CDR3. The chain is built from TRBV5-4 and TRBJ2-7; D perhaps matches TRBD1 (6 bases). This CDR3 spans 13 amino acids. Trimming left V 2 bases short and J 4 bases short, with 10 bases between. CDR1 and CDR2 (germline): SGHNT, YYREEE (reference sequence). CDR3 region: CASSFDRTYEQYF. CDR3 bases: TGTGCCAGCAGCTTTGACAGGACGTACGAGCAGTACTTC.

The chain is built from TRBV4-1 and TRBJ2-7, with D uncertain. With 0 bases removed from V and 2 bases from J, the gap between germline ends came to 8 bases. The CDR3 runs 14 residues. Germline V gene data show CDR1 as MGHRA and CDR2 as YSYEKL. The CDR3 DNA reads as TGCGCCAGCAGCCAAGATTTAATAGCCTACGAGCAGTACTTC. It codes for CASSQDLIAYEQYF.

CDR3 in DNA: TGTGCCAGCAGCCCCAGAAGCTCCTATAATTCACCCCTCCACTTT. Its translation: CASSPRSSYNSPLHF. The chain couples TRBV7-9 to TRBJ1-6; no clear D. Deletions cut 5 bases from V and 0 bases from J, with 8 bases between. The CDR3 spans 15 residues. CDR1 is SEHNR, CDR2 FQNEAQ, per germline (reference sequence).

This rearrangement joins TRBV5-4 to TRBJ1-4; TRBD1 agrees at 8 bases. The length of the CDR3 is 14 residues. The ends lost 4 bases at V and 3 bases at J; junction bases unmatched: 2. In germline, CDR1 is SGHNT, CDR2 YYREEE (reference sequence). The CDR3 loop reads CASSQDRANEKLFF. The CDR3 DNA reads as TGTGCCAGCAGCCAGGACAGGGCTAATGAAAAACTGTTTTTT.

This chain connects TRBV28 to TRBJ1-3; 10 bases align to TRBD1. There are 14 residues in the CDR3. With 8 bases clipped from V and 3 bases from J, the junction kept 4 bases outside the gene matches. The V gene's germline CDR1 is MDHEN and CDR2 SYDVKM. The CDR3: CASGQGVYGNTIYF. Written as DNA, the CDR3 is TGTGCCAGCGGACAGGGGGTTTATGGAAACACCATATATTTT.

This sequence joins TRBV4-3 and TRBJ2-3; 8 bases map to TRBD2. This CDR3 has 15 amino acids. V trimming: 5 bases; J trimming: 2 bases; junction bases outside the gene matches: 6. The germline gives CDR1 LGHNA, CDR2 YSLEER. The CDR3 nucleotides are TGCGCCAGCAGCGAAGGTAGCGGGGACACAGATACGCAGTATTTT. It encodes CASSEGSGDTDTQYF.

The chain is built from TRBV4-3 and TRBJ2-7, with 7 bases that match TRBD1. The CDR3 is 16 amino acids. With V trimmed by 4 bases and J by 0 bases, 9 bases remained unmatched. The germline CDR1 and CDR2 sequences are LGHNA and YSLEER. This chain's CDR3 is CASSPPPDRASYEQYF. The CDR3 region has the DNA TGCGCCAGCAGCCCGCCTCCCGACAGGGCCTCCTACGAGCAGTACTTC.

This clone was detected once. CDR3 sequence: CASSYSSGGYEQYF. In DNA, the CDR3 is TGTGCCAGCAGTTACTCTTCAGGGGGCTACGAGCAGTACTTC. The chain couples TRBV6-5 to TRBJ2-7; the match to TRBD1 covers 7 bases. Unmatched junction bases numbered 2, after V lost 0 bases and J lost 3 bases. Per the germline V gene, CDR1 is MNHEY and CDR2 is SVGAGI. The CDR3 length is 14 residues.

This chain uses TRBV29-1 with TRBJ1-1, with 9 bases aligning to TRBD1. The CDR3 totals 11 residues. Germline CDR1 is SQVTM and CDR2 is ANQGSEA. Germline trimming cut 4 bases from V and 8 bases from J; bases unmatched to any gene: 2. CDR3 nucleotides: TGCAGCGTTGCCGGGACAGGGGAAGCTTTCTTT. Translating gives CSVAGTGEAFF.